This T cell receptor beta chain was recorded in a study of shared clonotypes between healthy human individuals. A note on this clone: What it recognizes is unknown.

The CDR3 totals 15 residues. CDR1 and CDR2 (germline): SGHRS, YFSETQ. V shed 0 bases and J shed 4 bases, with 10 bases lying between them. Positive CCR7 selection of CD45RO-negative cells yielded the naive CD8 cells, and terminally differentiated effector memory CD45RA+ cells were excluded. Data came from immunoSEQ multiplex PCR; TCRdb stores just in-frame clones and leaves some out. The table lists 760,000 or so clones, approximately 96% of them singletons. Findings and caveats of the study: Compared with memory subsets, naive subsets generally had larger estimated richness.

This TCR was sampled from a man in his thirties or forties in good health. The rearrangement uses TRBV5-1 and TRBJ1-4, with D perhaps TRBD1 (6 bases). Sequenced sample: naive CD8+ T cells sorted from blood. CDR3: CASSLVTGFNEKLFF. CDR3 bases: TGCGCCAGCAGCTTGGTCACAGGGTTTAATGAAAAACTGTTTTTT.